The 14 T cell receptor beta chains below were found in one sample sequenced in a study of T cells in women clearing cervical HPV infection. Only in-frame clones appear in the TCRdb table, and some are missing; sequencing was by immunoSEQ multiplex PCR. Its table records tens of thousands of clones. Sequencing was carried out using blood buffy coat. The receptors were sampled from a woman aged 18-69 years with a cervical HPV16 infection that either progressed to CIN3+ or cleared (not recorded which).

A remark on this clone: The CDR3 end is not reached by the read, which stops 3 residues before it; the germline J gene fills it in. This chain links TRBV4-2 with TRBJ2-2; D unresolved. Trimming removed 0 bases at V and 0 bases at J, with 5 bases between. Germline V gene sequence: CDR1 LGHNA, CDR2 YNFKEQ. The CDR3 runs 15 residues. CDR3 DNA, as far as it was read: TGTGCCAGCAGCCAAGAAGTAGCGAACACCGGGGAG. It encodes CASSQEVANTGE. The full CDR3 sequence reads CASSQEVANTGELFF.

Of note for this clone: The read stops 3 residues short of the end of the CDR3; the missing end is completed from the germline J gene. The chain recombines TRBV6-1 with TRBJ2-7; TRBD2 aligns across 7 bases. Germline lookup yields CDR1 MNHNS and CDR2 SASEGT. This CDR3 region has 14 residues. Germline trimming cut 4 bases from V and 3 bases from J; bases unmatched to any gene: 6. The DNA read from the CDR3 is TGTGCCAGCAGTGGAATGAGCGGGGTCTACGAG. Its protein product is CASSGMSGVYE. The entire CDR3 reads CASSGMSGVYEQYF.

Comment on this clone: The read ends 3 residues before the CDR3 terminus; that terminus is restored from the germline J gene. The chain links TRBV7-2 to TRBJ2-7, with unresolved D. The CDR3 is 13 residues long. Trimming cost V 2 bases and J 0 bases, with 5 bases left between them. The germline CDR1 and CDR2 sequences are SGHTA and FQGNSA. The CDR3: CASSLFRSYEQYF. The CDR3 DNA, read in part, is TGTGCCAGCAGCTTATTTCGCTCCTACGAG.

With respect to this clone: The read comes to an end 3 residues before the CDR3 does, leaving the germline J gene to fill in the end. The chain carries TRBV20-1 and TRBJ2-1, with D possibly matching TRBD1 (5 bases). The V gene's germline CDR1 is DFQATT and CDR2 SNEGSKA (reference sequence). The CDR3 is 17 amino acids. V lost 4 bases and J 0 bases, leaving 19 bases between the germline ends. CDR3: CSATALDRISSYNEQFF. The sequenced part of the CDR3 DNA is TGCAGTGCTACCGCGCTCGACAGAATCAGCTCCTACAATGAG.

Concerning this clone: Sequencing ends 3 residues short of the CDR3 end; the germline J gene provides the rest. J is TRBJ2-4 and V is TRBV19; D is perhaps TRBD1 (6 bases). The CDR3 is 14 amino acids. Per germline, CDR1 LNHDA and CDR2 SQIVND (reference sequence). The DNA read from the CDR3 is TGTGCCAGTAGTACCGGACAGTTTAACTATGGT. It specifies CASSTGQFNYG. From start to end, the CDR3 is CASSTGQFNYGQYF.

Note on this clone: The read ends 3 residues shy of where the CDR3 ends; the end is completed using the germline J gene. V gene TRBV5-1 combines with J gene TRBJ1-1; D is unresolved. Germline lookup yields CDR1 SGHRS and CDR2 YFSETQ. The V end lost 1 base, the J end lost 5 bases, and 12 bases lay between the germline ends. This CDR3 is built from 14 residues. CDR3 amino acids: CASSLRGSGTEAFF. The covered CDR3 bases are TGCGCCAGCAGCTTGCGGGGTTCGGGGACTGAA.

Regarding this clone: Read data end 3 residues before the CDR3 end; the end is taken from the germline J gene. The rearrangement joins TRBV30 to TRBJ1-2; 9 bases line up with TRBD1. Germline V gene sequence: CDR1 GTSNPN, CDR2 SVGIG (reference sequence). CDR3 length: 14 amino acids. This CDR3 is CAWSVGTGRYDYTF. The CDR3 DNA, read in part, is TGTGCCTGGAGTGTAGGGACAGGGCGGTACGAC. Supplemented by reference TRBV30 and TRBJ1-2, the full variable domain reads SQTIHQWPATLVQPVGSPLSLECTVEGTSNPNLYWYRQAAGRGLQLLFYSVGIGQISSEVPQNLSASRPQDRQFILSSKKLLLSDSGFYLCAWSVGTGRYDYTFGSGTRLTVV.

Notes on this clone: The read ends 3 residues before the CDR3 terminus; that terminus is restored from the germline J gene. The gene calls are TRBV20-1 and TRBJ1-2; TRBD1 matches at 8 bases. The CDR3 runs 13 residues. Germline lookup yields CDR1 DFQATT and CDR2 SNEGSKA (reference sequence). CDR3 region: CSASPTGVEGYTF. CDR3 DNA (partial): TGCAGTGCTAGCCCGACAGGGGTTGAAGGC.

Of note for this clone: The read ends 3 residues early relative to the CDR3; the germline J gene fills the gap. The genes are TRBV19 and TRBJ1-2; D gene ambiguous. Germline V gives CDR1 LNHDA, CDR2 SQIVND (reference sequence). The CDR3 is made up of 15 amino acids. This CDR3 reads CASSVLAGNTDTYTF. CDR3 bases read: TGTGCCAGTTCCGTACTAGCGGGCAACACAGATACC.

A remark on this clone: The read stops 3 residues short of the end of the CDR3; the missing end is completed from the germline J gene. The V call is TRBV12-3 or TRBV12-4, the J call TRBJ2-7; no definite D call. Trimming shortened V by 6 bases and J by 2 bases, and 8 bases separated the two germline ends. The CDR3 runs to 12 residues. The CDR3 bases that were read are TGTGCCAGCAGCCAAGGGCCCTACGAG. Protein: CASSQGPYE. The whole CDR3 protein reads CASSQGPYEQYF.

Remarks on this clone: The read terminates 3 residues ahead of where the CDR3 ends, so the germline J gene completes it. The chain uses TRBV5-1 and TRBJ2-5; 9 positions agree with TRBD2. Germline CDR1 and CDR2: SGHRS and YFSETQ. The CDR3 sequence is 17 residues long. The sequenced CDR3 bases are TGCGCCAGCAGCCCCGTAGTTGGTAGCGGGAGCCCAGATACC. This encodes CASSPVVGSGSPDT. The complete CDR3 protein is CASSPVVGSGSPDTQYF.

Comment on this clone: The CDR3 end falls 3 residues outside the read, so it is completed with the germline J gene. The chain is built from TRBV5-1 and TRBJ2-3; TRBD1 is a possible D gene (7 bases). The germline V and J ends were trimmed by 4 bases and 2 bases, with 17 bases remaining between them. Germline CDR1 and CDR2: SGHRS and YFSETQ. The CDR3 loop spans 16 amino acids. CDR3: CASSGRGDTHTDTQYF. The covered CDR3 bases are TGCGCCAGCAGCGGCAGGGGGGACACACACACAGATACG.

As for this clone: The read ends 3 residues early relative to the CDR3; the germline J gene fills the gap. The rearrangement joins TRBV7-2 to TRBJ2-7, with 8 bases fitting TRBD1. V dropped 1 base and J dropped 5; count of bases not matched to a gene: 7. This CDR3 is built from 15 residues. Germline V CDR1 and CDR2: SGHTA, FQGNSA. CDR3 loop: CASSLVRTGLHEQYF. CDR3 DNA (partial): TGTGCCAGCAGCTTAGTTCGGACAGGGTTGCACGAG.

This CDR3 is CASSRDREFYEQYF. The covered CDR3 bases are TGTGCCAGCTCCCGGGACAGGGAATTCTACGAG. This rearrangement joins TRBV12-3 or TRBV12-4 to TRBJ2-7, with 9 bases fitting TRBD1. The read halts 3 residues ahead of the CDR3 end, with the missing end drawn from the germline J gene. J lost 3 bases, V lost 8 bases, and 8 bases had no gene match. The length of the CDR3 is 14 residues.